This passage covers 10 T cell receptor beta chains from one sample sequenced in a study of spatial heterogeneity in lung cancer. Indicated time point: blood at routine non-recurrence follow-up after resection. TCRdb processed the 5' RACE reads anew with MiXCR; each CDR3 protein has one entry. The sample has over 45,000 distinct CDR3 sequences; 12% are singletons. The sample here was PBMCs, taken at follow-up. These receptors all come from a male donor with early-stage non-small cell lung cancer.

V usage is TRBV5-1 and J usage is TRBJ2-5; the match to TRBD2 covers 7 bases. The length of the CDR3 is 15 residues. The germline V gene encodes CDR1 SGHRS and CDR2 YFSETQ. The J segment lost 6 bases and the V segment lost 0 bases, leaving 8 bases of the junction unmatched. CDR3 sequence reads: CASSLAAGAGKTQYF. The CDR3 DNA is TGCGCCAGCAGCTTGGCGGCGGGAGCTGGAAAGACCCAGTACTTC.

This clonotype was recorded at least ten times. The rearrangement uses TRBV6-5 and TRBJ1-2; 7 bases match TRBD1. The V segment lost 6 bases and the J segment 7 bases; nucleotides outside the gene matches: 5. Germline V gene lookup returns CDR1 MNHEY and CDR2 SVGAGI. The CDR3 loop spans 12 amino acids. The CDR3 reads CASSQTGTGYTF. The CDR3 nucleotides read TGTGCCAGCAGCCAGACAGGGACTGGCTACACCTTC.

The rearrangement uses TRBV20-1 and TRBJ1-5; 7 nucleotides match TRBD1. CDR1 is DFQATT and CDR2 is SNEGSKA in the germline V gene (reference sequence). The trim removed 6 bases at V and 0 bases at J, leaving 11 bases unmatched. There are 16 residues in the CDR3. The CDR3 sequence is CSAPDGTAYSNQPQHF. The CDR3 DNA reads TGCAGTGCCCCAGACGGGACAGCTTATAGCAATCAGCCCCAGCATTTT.

The chain couples TRBV28 to TRBJ1-4; TRBD1 matches at 11 bases. CDR3 length: 18 amino acids. Germline lookup yields CDR1 MDHEN and CDR2 SYDVKM. The V gene end was trimmed by 5 bases and the J gene end by 1 base; junction bases not matched to a gene: 9. CDR3 nucleotide sequence: TGTGCCAGCAGTCTTATGGACAGGGGGCCTGGAACTAATGAAAAACTGTTTTTT. Its translation: CASSLMDRGPGTNEKLFF.

In this sample, this clonotype turned up a few times. V gene TRBV28 combines with J gene TRBJ2-7; D uncertain. V lost 10 bases and J lost 2, with 12 bases in between. The CDR3 consists of 12 residues. Germline V gives CDR1 MDHEN, CDR2 SYDVKM. In DNA form, the CDR3 reads TGTGCCAAAAGCACTTTAACCTACGAGCAGTACTTC. It encodes CAKSTLTYEQYF.

This clonotype was seen repeatedly, ten times or more. The chain has TRBV12-5 and TRBJ2-5, with TRBD1 matching over 7 bases. The ends lost 7 bases at V and 5 bases at J; junction bases unmatched: 7. This CDR3 spans 13 amino acids. Germline values: CDR1 LGHNT, CDR2 FRNRAP. CDR3 in DNA: TGTGCTAGTGCCCCAAGGGACAGTGAGACCCAGTACTTC. It is translated as CASAPRDSETQYF.

This clonotype came up many times. The chain has TRBV7-9 and TRBJ1-2; D unresolved. Trimming took 4 bases from V and 6 from J, leaving 9 bases between them. Germline V gene lookup returns CDR1 SEHNR and CDR2 FQNEAQ (reference sequence). The CDR3 contains 12 residues. CDR3 DNA: TGTGCCAGCAGCTACAGTGAAGATGGCTACACCTTC. Amino acid sequence: CASSYSEDGYTF.

This clonotype has at least ten counts. The chain is built from TRBV12-3 or TRBV12-4 and TRBJ1-6, with unresolved D. The CDR3 runs to 14 residues. V dropped 1 base and J dropped 8 bases, with 9 bases sitting between them. The CDR3 bases are TGTGCCAGCAGTTTAGGTGGGCCCTATTCACCCCTCCACTTT. Its translation: CASSLGGPYSPLHF.

This clonotype was seen a handful of times. The chain has TRBV10-3 and TRBJ2-1, with D perhaps TRBD1 (6 bases). The germline V and J ends were trimmed by 6 bases and 3 bases, with 9 bases remaining between them. This CDR3 region has 13 residues. The V gene's germline CDR1 is ENHRY and CDR2 SYGVKD. CDR3 nucleotide sequence: TGTGCCATCAGCCGGGACAACTACAATGAGCAGTTCTTC. As protein: CAISRDNYNEQFF.

V is TRBV30 and J is TRBJ2-3; the D gene is possibly TRBD1 (6 bases). The CDR3 is 13 amino acids. CDR1 is GTSNPN and CDR2 is SVGIG in the germline V gene (reference sequence). V was pared by 5 bases and J by 3 bases, with 12 bases between. This chain's CDR3 is CAWGGAGTDTQYF. CDR3 coding DNA: TGTGCCTGGGGGGGCGCAGGGACAGATACGCAGTATTTT.